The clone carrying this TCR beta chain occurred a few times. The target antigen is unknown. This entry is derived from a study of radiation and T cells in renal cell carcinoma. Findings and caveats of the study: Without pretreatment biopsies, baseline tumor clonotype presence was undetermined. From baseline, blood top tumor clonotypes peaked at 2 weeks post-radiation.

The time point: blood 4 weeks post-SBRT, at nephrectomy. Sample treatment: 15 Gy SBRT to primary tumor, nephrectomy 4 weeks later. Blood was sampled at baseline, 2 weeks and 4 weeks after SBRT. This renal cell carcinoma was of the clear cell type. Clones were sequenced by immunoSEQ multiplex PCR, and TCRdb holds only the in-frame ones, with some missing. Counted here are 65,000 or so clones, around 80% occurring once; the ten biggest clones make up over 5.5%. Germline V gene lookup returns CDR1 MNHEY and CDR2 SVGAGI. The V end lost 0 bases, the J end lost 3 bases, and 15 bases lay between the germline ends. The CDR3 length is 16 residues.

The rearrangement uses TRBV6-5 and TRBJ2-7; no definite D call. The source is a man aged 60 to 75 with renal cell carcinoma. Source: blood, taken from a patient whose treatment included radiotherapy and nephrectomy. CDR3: CASSYSLTGWLYEQYF. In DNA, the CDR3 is TGTGCCAGCAGTTACTCGCTGACTGGGTGGCTCTACGAGCAGTACTTC.